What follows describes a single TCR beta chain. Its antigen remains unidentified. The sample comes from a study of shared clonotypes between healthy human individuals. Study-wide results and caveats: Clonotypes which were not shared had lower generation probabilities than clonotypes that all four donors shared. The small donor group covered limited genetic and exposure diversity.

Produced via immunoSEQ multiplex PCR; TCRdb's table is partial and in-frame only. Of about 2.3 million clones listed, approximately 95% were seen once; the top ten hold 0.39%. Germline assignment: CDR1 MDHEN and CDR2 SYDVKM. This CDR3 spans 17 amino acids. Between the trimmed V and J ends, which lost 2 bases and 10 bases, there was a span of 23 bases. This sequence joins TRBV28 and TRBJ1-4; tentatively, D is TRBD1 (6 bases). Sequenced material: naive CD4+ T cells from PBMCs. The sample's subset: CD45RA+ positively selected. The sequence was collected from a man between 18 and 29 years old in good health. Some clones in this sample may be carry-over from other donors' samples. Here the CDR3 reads CASSLLTWGGRVGKLFF. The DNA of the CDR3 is TGTGCCAGCAGTTTACTTACGTGGGGGGGCAGGGTCGGAAAACTGTTTTTT.